The clone carrying this TCR beta chain came up many times. Antigen: not known. The data were taken from a study of spatial heterogeneity in lung cancer. At the level of the study: Alpha-chain sequences were detected in numbers that were consistently lower than beta-chain sequences. The correlation between TCR transcript counts in tumor regions and a T cell module score from matched bulk RNA-seq was strong.

Study-wide points: Tracking of tumor mutation counts was seen in expanded intratumoral alpha and beta TCR counts.

TCRdb ran MiXCR on the 5' RACE reads and lists one entry per CDR3 protein. The data show fewer than 25,000 distinct CDR3 sequences, with under 5.5% seen just once and around 10% held by the top ten. The sample's time point: sample taken at primary tumor resection. Whole RNA was taken from tumor, nontumor lung or frozen PBMC; it was then sequenced unsorted. The clonotype comes from a male donor with early-stage non-small cell lung cancer. The sample was lung tumor tissue, taken at surgery.

The CDR3 region is CSARTAGWGYTF. DNA for the CDR3: TGCAGTGCTCGAACGGCGGGGTGGGGCTACACCTTC. V and J are TRBV20-1 and TRBJ1-2, with D hard to call. The CDR3 is 12 residues long. The V and J ends lost 5 bases and 8 bases respectively, with 15 bases between them. Germline V gene data show CDR1 as DFQATT and CDR2 as SNEGSKA (reference sequence).